This T cell receptor (beta chain) is drawn from a study of blood T cell repertoires in COVID-19. Study as a whole: Sources were T cells, B-cell-depleted T cells, or PBMCs; the material itself was cDNA or gDNA.

Seattle's enrolled individuals joined amid active infection and were then monitored longitudinally. Authors' analysis steps: Estimates of nucleated cell counts were drawn from the amplification of reference gene primers. Generated by immunoSEQ multiplex PCR, the TCRdb table keeps only in-frame clones and is missing some. That table furnishes V, J and clone size, whereas the DNA furnished D and trimming. The sample carries over 200,000 clones, 83% recorded once. This CDR3 comprises 16 residues. Germline V lookup: CDR1 LGHNA, CDR2 YNFKEQ. Trimming took off 1 base at V and 0 bases at J, with 10 bases between the two ends. This clone occurred a few times.

This receptor was identified in a woman in her 30s with COVID-19, enrolled during active disease. The sequencing sample was made of peripheral blood. The rearrangement links TRBV4-2 to TRBJ1-5; D is possibly TRBD1 (5 bases). The DNA of the CDR3 is TGTGCCAGCAGCCAAGGGGGGGAATATAGCAATCAGCCCCAGCATTTT. Translated, it gives CASSQGGEYSNQPQHF.